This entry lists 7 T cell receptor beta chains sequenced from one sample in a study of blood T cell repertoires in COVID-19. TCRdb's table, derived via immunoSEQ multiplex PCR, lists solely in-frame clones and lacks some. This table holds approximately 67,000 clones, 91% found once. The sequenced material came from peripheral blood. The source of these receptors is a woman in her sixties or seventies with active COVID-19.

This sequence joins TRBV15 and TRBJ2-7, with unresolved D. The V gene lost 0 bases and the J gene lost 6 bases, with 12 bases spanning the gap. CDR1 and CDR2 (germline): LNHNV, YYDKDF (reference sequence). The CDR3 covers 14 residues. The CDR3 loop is CATSRDRVILEQYF. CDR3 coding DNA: TGTGCCACCAGCAGAGATCGAGTCATCCTCGAGCAGTACTTC.

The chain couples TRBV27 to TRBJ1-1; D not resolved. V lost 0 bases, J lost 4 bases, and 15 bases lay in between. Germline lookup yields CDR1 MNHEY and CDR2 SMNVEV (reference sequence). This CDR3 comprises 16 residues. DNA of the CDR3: TGTGCCAGCAGTTTATCATCCAGGCTCGGGATCACTGAAGCTTTCTTT. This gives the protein CASSLSSRLGITEAFF.

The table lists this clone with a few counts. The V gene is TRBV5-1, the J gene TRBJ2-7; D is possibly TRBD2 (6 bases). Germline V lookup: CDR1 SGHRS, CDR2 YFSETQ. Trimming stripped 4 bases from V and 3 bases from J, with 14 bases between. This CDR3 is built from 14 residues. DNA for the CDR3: TGCGCCAGCAGCGTGGGGGTCGGGGGCTACGAGCAGTACTTC. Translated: CASSVGVGGYEQYF.

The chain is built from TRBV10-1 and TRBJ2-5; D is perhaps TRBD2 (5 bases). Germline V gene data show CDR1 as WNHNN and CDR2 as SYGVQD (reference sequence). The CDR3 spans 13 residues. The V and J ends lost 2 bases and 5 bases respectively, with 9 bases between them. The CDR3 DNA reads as TGCGCCAGCAGTGAGGCGGGTCCGGAGACCCAGTACTTC. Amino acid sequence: CASSEAGPETQYF.

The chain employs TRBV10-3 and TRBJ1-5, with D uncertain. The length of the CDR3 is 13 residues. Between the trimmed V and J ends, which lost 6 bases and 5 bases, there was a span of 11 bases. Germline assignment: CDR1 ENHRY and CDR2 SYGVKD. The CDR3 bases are TGTGCCATCAGAAAATTAGCCGATCAGCCCCAGCATTTT. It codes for CAIRKLADQPQHF.

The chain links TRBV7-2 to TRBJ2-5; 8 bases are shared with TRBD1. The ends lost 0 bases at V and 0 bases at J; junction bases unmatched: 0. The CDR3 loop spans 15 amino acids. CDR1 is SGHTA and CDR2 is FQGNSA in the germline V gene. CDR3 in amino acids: CASSLARGHQETQYF. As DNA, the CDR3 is TGTGCCAGCAGCTTAGCCAGGGGGCACCAAGAGACCCAGTACTTC.

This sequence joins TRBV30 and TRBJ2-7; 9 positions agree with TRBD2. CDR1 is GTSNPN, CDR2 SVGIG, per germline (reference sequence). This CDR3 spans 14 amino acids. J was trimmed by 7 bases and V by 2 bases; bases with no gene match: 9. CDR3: CAWSRSGRWGEQYF. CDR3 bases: TGTGCCTGGAGTCGCAGCGGGAGGTGGGGGGAGCAGTACTTC.